This T cell receptor beta chain was documented in a study of glioma-infiltrating T cells after dendritic cell vaccination. Up to about 2 ug genomic DNA was used for TCRB CDR3 amplification. TCRdb keeps only in-frame clones here, not all; method: immunoSEQ multiplex PCR. The sample includes fewer than 100,000 clones, 86% of them seen just once. This CDR3 is built from 14 residues. The J segment lost 4 bases and the V segment lost 4 bases, leaving 4 bases of the junction unmatched. CDR1 SGHTA and CDR2 FQGNSA come from the germline V gene. Specimen: blood, collected before dendritic cell vaccination. This TCR came from a human donor with glioblastoma. The J gene is TRBJ2-3, the V gene TRBV7-2, with 8 bases that match TRBD1. The CDR3 bases are TGTGCCAGCAGCTGGGACAGGTGGGCAGATACGCAGTATTTT. Translation: CASSWDRWADTQYF. Filled out from reference TRBV7-2 and TRBJ2-3, the complete variable domain reads GAGVSQSPSNKVTEKGKDVELRCDPISGHTALYWYRQSLGQGLEFLIYFQGNSAPDKSGLPSDRFSAERTGGSVSTLTIQRTQQEDSAVYLCASSWDRWADTQYFGPGTRLTVL.